The text below deals with one TCR beta chain. The antigen is unknown. These data come from a study of radiotherapy plus CTLA-4 blockade in lung cancer. Study background: Roughly 17% of patients responded objectively, and roughly 30% achieved disease control. Findings and limits, study-wide: Blood TCR clones of tumor origin expanded after radiotherapy plus ipilimumab. Together with interferon-beta, which increased in serum after radiation, early dynamic changes in blood T cell clones were reportedly the best predictors of response.

Trimming pared 3 bases from V and 2 bases from J, leaving 8 bases between. The CDR3 totals 13 residues. CDR1 is MDHEN and CDR2 is SYDVKM in the germline V gene. This table comes from immunoSEQ multiplex PCR, and its TCRdb copy is limited to in-frame clones, with some not included. The sample contains 45,000 to 55,000 clones, 80% to 90% of which appear only once. The study treated chemo-refractory metastatic non-small-cell lung cancer patients with focal radiation plus ipilimumab CTLA-4 blockade. The clonotype comes from a human donor with non-small cell lung cancer that progressed on radiotherapy plus ipilimumab. Some clones in this sample may be carry-over from other donors' samples. This material consisted of peripheral blood, taken from a patient treated with radiotherapy plus ipilimumab. The rearrangement links TRBV28 to TRBJ2-7; TRBD2 is a possible D gene (5 bases). The DNA of the CDR3 is TGTGCCAGCAGTTTTGCCGGGGCCTACGAGCAGTACTTC. Its translation is CASSFAGAYEQYF.